The present T cell receptor beta chain was sequenced within a study of blood T cell repertoires in COVID-19. Study information: Donors in the United States, Italy and Spain gave samples during acute or convalescent COVID-19.

Germline values: CDR1 SGHRS, CDR2 YFSETQ. The CDR3 runs to 14 residues. V was pared by 2 bases and J by 5 bases, with 13 bases between. Original data processing: From reference gene primer amplification, estimates of nucleated cell counts were derived. Only in-frame clones appear in the TCRdb table, and some are missing; sequencing was by immunoSEQ multiplex PCR. D and trimming come from the DNA, and the V and J calls and clone size come from that table. Of around 100,000 clones in the sample, roughly nine tenths are singletons; the top ten hold roughly 2.1%. Sequencing was carried out using peripheral blood. V and J are TRBV5-1 and TRBJ2-5; D might be TRBD1 (6 bases). The TCR sequence derives from a man aged 50 to 59 with active COVID-19. The CDR3 bases are TGCGCCAGCAGCTTTGACAGGAGGCCGGAGACCCAGTACTTC. Translating gives CASSFDRRPETQYF.